These T cell receptor beta chains were read from a single sample in a study of blood T cell repertoires in COVID-19. Libraries were prepared by immunoSEQ multiplex PCR; TCRdb keeps only in-frame clonotypes and omits some of them. This table holds some 250,000 clones, just over 85% found once. The sample consisted of peripheral blood. The receptors originated from a man aged 30 to 45 who had recovered from COVID-19. Each CDR3 is given with its conserved first and last residue. Each record gives: clone size, J gene, V gene, D gene, CDR3 protein, CDR3 DNA. The D gene is left open where the match is weak. Rows give clone size only sometimes, using once, few, many, or a class for an expanded clone.

clone_size: NA; j_call: TRBJ1-2; v_call: TRBV11-2; d_call: NA; cdr3_aa: CASRPQGLAYGYTF; cdr3_nt: TGTGCCAGCAGGCCACAGGGTCTAGCCTATGGCTACACCTTC
clone_size: few; j_call: TRBJ1-2; v_call: TRBV14; d_call: NA; cdr3_aa: CASSQSGQSVYYGYTF; cdr3_nt: TGTGCCAGCAGCCAAAGCGGACAGTCCGTCTATTATGGCTACACCTTC
clone_size: medium-sized; j_call: TRBJ2-3; v_call: TRBV6-4; d_call: TRBD2; cdr3_aa: CASSDSVAGGGDTQYF; cdr3_nt: TGTGCCAGCAGTGACTCGGTAGCGGGGGGCGGAGATACGCAGTATTTT
clone_size: NA; j_call: TRBJ1-5; v_call: TRBV6-5; d_call: NA; cdr3_aa: CASSMEGGQPQHF; cdr3_nt: TGTGCCAGCAGCATGGAAGGGGGACAGCCCCAGCATTTT
clone_size: NA; j_call: TRBJ1-2; v_call: TRBV6-5; d_call: NA; cdr3_aa: CASRQSQGNYGYTF; cdr3_nt: TGTGCCAGCAGGCAATCGCAGGGGAACTATGGCTACACCTTC
clone_size: NA; j_call: TRBJ1-6; v_call: TRBV6-5; d_call: NA; cdr3_aa: CASSYDGLLVSSPLHF; cdr3_nt: TGTGCCAGCAGTTACGATGGACTCCTCGTGTCTTCACCCCTCCACTTT
clone_size: NA; j_call: TRBJ2-1; v_call: TRBV29-1; d_call: NA; cdr3_aa: CSVGAGLIYNEQFF; cdr3_nt: TGCAGCGTTGGGGCGGGACTGATATACAATGAGCAGTTCTTC
clone_size: NA; j_call: TRBJ2-2; v_call: TRBV5-4; d_call: NA; cdr3_aa: CASSPGASVVELFF; cdr3_nt: TGTGCCAGCAGCCCAGGGGCCTCGGTCGTGGAGCTGTTTTTT
clone_size: NA; j_call: TRBJ1-2; v_call: TRBV27; d_call: NA; cdr3_aa: CASSLLGVGVYTF; cdr3_nt: TGTGCCAGCAGTCTCCTAGGTGTGGGTGTCTACACCTTC
clone_size: NA; j_call: TRBJ1-2; v_call: TRBV6-2/TRBV6-3; d_call: NA; cdr3_aa: CASSYSSANYGYTF; cdr3_nt: TGTGCCAGCAGTTACTCATCGGCTAACTATGGCTACACCTTC
clone_size: NA; j_call: TRBJ1-6; v_call: TRBV18; d_call: NA; cdr3_aa: CASSKTPEPLYNSPLHF; cdr3_nt: TGTGCCAGCTCAAAAACTCCCGAACCTCTCTATAATTCACCCCTCCACTTT
clone_size: NA; j_call: TRBJ1-1; v_call: TRBV9; d_call: NA; cdr3_aa: CASSPPAGYTEAFF; cdr3_nt: TGTGCCAGCAGCCCGCCTGCGGGGTACACTGAAGCTTTCTTT
clone_size: NA; j_call: TRBJ1-5; v_call: TRBV7-9; d_call: NA; cdr3_aa: CASSGPDLNQPQHF; cdr3_nt: TGTGCCAGCAGCGGTCCTGACTTAAATCAGCCCCAGCATTTT
clone_size: NA; j_call: TRBJ2-7; v_call: TRBV7-9; d_call: TRBD1; cdr3_aa: CASSSSGTGLDEQYF; cdr3_nt: TGTGCCAGCAGCTCTTCCGGGACAGGTCTGGACGAGCAGTACTTC
clone_size: NA; j_call: TRBJ2-7; v_call: TRBV4-1; d_call: TRBD2; cdr3_aa: CASSQVSSGGYYEQYF; cdr3_nt: TGCGCCAGCAGCCAAGTCTCTAGCGGGGGTTACTACGAGCAGTACTTC
clone_size: NA; j_call: TRBJ1-6; v_call: TRBV4-1; d_call: NA; cdr3_aa: CASSQRTVEESPLHF; cdr3_nt: TGCGCCAGCAGCCAGAGGACAGTTGAGGAATCACCCCTCCACTTT